A single sample is the source of the 31 T cell receptor beta chains below, sequenced in a study of blood T cell repertoires in COVID-19. Measured with immunoSEQ multiplex PCR; TCRdb has only the in-frame clones, and not every one. The sample lists a few hundred thousand clones; about 80% were seen once. What was sequenced was peripheral blood. The source is a woman of 80 years or more with acute or convalescent COVID-19.

The chain combines TRBV28 with TRBJ1-5; D is unresolved. The germline V and J ends were trimmed by 6 bases and 7 bases, with 16 bases remaining between them. CDR1 and CDR2 (germline): MDHEN, SYDVKM. CDR3 length: 14 amino acids. The CDR3 region has the DNA TGTGCCAGCAGCCAAGCCGGGGTGGCGCAGCCCCAGCATTTT. It codes for CASSQAGVAQPQHF. The full variable domain, rest sourced from reference TRBV28 and TRBJ1-5, is DVKVTQSSRYLVKRTGEKVFLECVQDMDHENMFWYRQDPGLGLRLIYFSYDVKMKEKGDIPEGYSVSREKKERFSLILESASTNQTSMYLCASSQAGVAQPQHFGDGTRLSIL.

The chain carries TRBV30 and TRBJ2-5, with 10 bases aligning to TRBD2. The V gene end was trimmed by 1 base and the J gene end by 5 bases; junction bases not matched to a gene: 7. Germline V CDR1 and CDR2: GTSNPN, SVGIG (reference sequence). The CDR3 has 15 amino acids. CDR3 sequence: CAWSGASGRGETQYF. The DNA for the CDR3 is TGTGCCTGGAGTGGGGCTAGCGGGAGAGGGGAGACCCAGTACTTC.

This chain joins TRBV10-1 and TRBJ2-1, with 9 bases lining up with TRBD2. The V gene end was trimmed by 4 bases and the J gene end by 5 bases; junction bases not matched to a gene: 6. The CDR3 has 15 residues. CDR1 WNHNN and CDR2 SYGVQD come from the germline V gene (reference sequence). CDR3 amino acids: CASSAGTSPNNEQFF. The CDR3, as DNA: TGCGCCAGCAGTGCCGGGACTAGCCCTAACAATGAGCAGTTCTTC.

The V gene is TRBV7-2, the J gene TRBJ1-2; D might be TRBD1 (5 bases). Looked up from germline, CDR1 is SGHTA and CDR2 is FQGNSA. The CDR3 contains 14 residues. Trimming left V 0 bases short and J 2 bases short, with 7 bases between. The chain's CDR3 is CASSLATVNYGYTF. The DNA for the CDR3 is TGTGCCAGCAGCTTAGCGACAGTAAACTATGGCTACACCTTC.

The chain combines TRBV28 with TRBJ1-2; no reliable D call. V lost 8 bases and J 3 bases, leaving 13 bases between the germline ends. This CDR3 is built from 13 residues. Germline V CDR1 and CDR2: MDHEN, SYDVKM. Here the CDR3 DNA reads TGTGCCAGCGCCACAACAGAAGACTATGGCTACACCTTC. Protein: CASATTEDYGYTF.

This clone came up once. The V call is TRBV4-1, the J call TRBJ2-5; TRBD2 matches 12 bases. Germline CDR1 is MGHRA and CDR2 is YSYEKL. This CDR3 spans 16 amino acids. The V gene end was trimmed by 4 bases and the J gene end by 5 bases; junction bases not matched to a gene: 8. The CDR3 sequence is CASSRMLAGGPETQYF. In DNA form, the CDR3 reads TGCGCCAGCAGCCGGATGCTAGCGGGAGGGCCCGAGACCCAGTACTTC.

The chain links TRBV4-1 to TRBJ2-3; D possibly corresponds to TRBD2 (6 bases). The V gene's germline CDR1 is MGHRA and CDR2 YSYEKL. Trimming left V 1 base short and J 0 bases short, with 8 bases between. This CDR3 spans 15 amino acids. CDR3 DNA: TGCGCCAGCAGCCAAGTCGCGGGAAGCACAGATACGCAGTATTTT. It is translated as CASSQVAGSTDTQYF.

With regard to this clone: At one boundary the junction diverges from the germline segment, which might be a read error. The rearrangement uses TRBV3-1 (or the pseudogene TRBV3-2) and TRBJ2-7; D might be TRBD2 (6 bases). This CDR3 comprises 14 residues. In germline, CDR1 is LGHDT, CDR2 YNNKEL (reference sequence). CDR3 amino acids: CSSSPPEGPHEQYF. CDR3 DNA: TGTTCCAGCTCTCCCCCGGAGGGGCCCCACGAGCAGTACTTC.

The chain recombines TRBV7-2 with TRBJ1-2, with D possibly matching TRBD1 (5 bases). Germline V gives CDR1 SGHTA, CDR2 FQGNSA. The length of the CDR3 is 14 residues. V lost 5 bases to trimming and J lost 5 bases, with 15 bases between them. The CDR3 nucleotides are TGTGCCAGCAGCCGTACCTCAGACAGTTATGGCTACACCTTC. Amino acids: CASSRTSDSYGYTF.

The chain joins TRBV11-2 to TRBJ1-1, with 7 nucleotides matching TRBD1. Germline loops: CDR1 SGHAT, CDR2 FQNNGV. V lost 5 bases to trimming and J lost 4 bases; unmatched junction nucleotides: 7. The CDR3 is 14 residues long. This CDR3 reads CASSLDRVGTEAFF. The CDR3 DNA reads TGTGCCAGCAGCCTCGACAGGGTTGGCACTGAAGCTTTCTTT.

The chain links TRBV19 to TRBJ2-3; 12 bases align to TRBD2. Germline assignment: CDR1 LNHDA and CDR2 SQIVND (reference sequence). This CDR3 spans 16 amino acids. The V segment lost 5 bases and the J segment 1 base; nucleotides outside the gene matches: 4. CDR3 in DNA: TGTGCCAGTAGTCCTGGACTAGCGGGACGCACAGATACGCAGTATTTT. Translated, it gives CASSPGLAGRTDTQYF. Full variable domain (rest looked up from reference TRBV19 and TRBJ2-3): DGGITQSPKYLFRKEGQNVTLSCEQNLNHDAMYWYRQDPGQGLRLIYYSQIVNDFQKGDIAEGYSVSREKKESFPLTVTSAQKNPTAFYLCASSPGLAGRTDTQYFGPGTRLTVL.

The CDR3 sequence is CASSVGIGTGSQETQYF. The CDR3 DNA follows: TGTGCCAGCAGCGTAGGGATCGGGACAGGGTCTCAAGAGACCCAGTACTTC. The rearrangement joins TRBV9 to TRBJ2-5; 9 nucleotides match TRBD1. This CDR3 spans 17 amino acids. CDR1 and CDR2 (germline): SGDLS, YYNGEE. Unmatched junction bases numbered 8, after V lost 0 bases and J lost 2 bases.

This chain connects TRBV19 to TRBJ1-4, with a weak D call TRBD1 (5 bases). The CDR3 loop spans 17 amino acids. Germline V gene lookup returns CDR1 LNHDA and CDR2 SQIVND (reference sequence). The V end lost 4 bases, the J end lost 10 bases, and 25 bases lay between the germline ends. CDR3 amino acids: CASSTGLRDAGRGKLFF. For the CDR3, the DNA is TGTGCCAGTAGTACGGGCCTCCGGGACGCGGGAAGAGGAAAACTGTTTTTT.

CDR3 coding DNA: TGCGCCAGCAGCCAAGATCGTCTAAGCGGGGGGGTGCAGTATTTT. The encoded protein is CASSQDRLSGGVQYF. The J gene is TRBJ2-3, the V gene TRBV4-3; 10 nucleotides align to TRBD2. V trimming: 0 bases; J trimming: 11 bases; junction bases outside the gene matches: 8. The germline V gene encodes CDR1 LGHNA and CDR2 YSLEER. The CDR3 consists of 15 residues.

V usage is TRBV4-2 and J usage is TRBJ2-1; 10 nucleotides line up with TRBD2. The CDR3 length is 17 residues. With V trimmed by 0 bases and J by 6 bases, 8 bases remained unmatched. Germline V gives CDR1 LGHNA, CDR2 YNFKEQ. CDR3 bases: TGTGCCAGCAGCCAAGATTGGACTAGCGGAGCCCTCAATGAGCAGTTCTTC. Protein: CASSQDWTSGALNEQFF.

The count of this clone is one. The genes are TRBV12-3 or TRBV12-4 and TRBJ2-1, with 8 bases fitting TRBD1. With 6 bases clipped from V and 4 bases from J, the junction kept 2 bases outside the gene matches. The CDR3 extends over 13 amino acids. DNA for the CDR3: TGTGCCAGCAGCCGGACAGGGTACAATGAGCAGTTCTTC. This gives the protein CASSRTGYNEQFF.

This clone has just a few counts. This rearrangement joins TRBV10-2 to TRBJ1-2; tentative D call: TRBD1 (6 bases). CDR3 size: 12 residues. Looked up from germline, CDR1 is WSHSY and CDR2 is SAAADI. V was shortened by 3 bases and J by 6 bases, with 8 bases between the two germline ends. CDR3: CASSEQGNGYTF. DNA of the CDR3: TGCGCCAGCAGTGAACAGGGTAATGGCTACACCTTC.

The chain recombines TRBV7-8 with TRBJ1-2; D remains unclear. V was clipped by 7 bases and J by 3 bases, with 15 bases between them. There are 14 residues in the CDR3. CDR1 is SGHVS, CDR2 FQNEAQ, per germline. CDR3 loop: CASTLSPGDYGYTF. The CDR3 DNA sequence: TGTGCCAGCACGCTTTCCCCCGGAGACTATGGCTACACCTTC.

This chain connects TRBV7-2 to TRBJ1-5; D is perhaps TRBD1 (5 bases). V was clipped by 1 base and J by 2 bases, with 15 bases between them. CDR1 and CDR2 (germline): SGHTA, FQGNSA. This CDR3 comprises 17 residues. The chain's CDR3 is CASSLVIRGSGNQPQHF. The CDR3 DNA follows: TGTGCCAGCAGCTTAGTAATTAGGGGTTCAGGCAATCAGCCCCAGCATTTT.

This chain links TRBV19 with TRBJ1-1; possible D gene TRBD1, 5 bases. Looked up from germline, CDR1 is LNHDA and CDR2 is SQIVND (reference sequence). V was shortened by 6 bases and J by 0 bases, with 17 bases between the two germline ends. CDR3 size: 16 residues. The CDR3: CASRLISRGLNTEAFF. CDR3 nucleotide sequence: TGTGCCAGTAGACTCATCTCGCGGGGACTGAACACTGAAGCTTTCTTT.

This chain links TRBV7-9 with TRBJ1-1; tentative D call: TRBD1 (6 bases). Germline V gene lookup returns CDR1 SEHNR and CDR2 FQNEAQ (reference sequence). The V and J ends lost 5 bases and 2 bases respectively, with 9 bases between them. The length of the CDR3 is 13 residues. As DNA, the CDR3 is TGTGCCAGCAGCAAACAGGGAAACACTGAAGCTTTCTTT. It encodes CASSKQGNTEAFF.

This clone has just one count. The chain employs TRBV9 and TRBJ2-2; 11 bases agree with TRBD2. The CDR3 runs 17 residues. Germline CDR1 reads SGDLS; CDR2 reads YYNGEE. V shed 0 bases and J 7 bases; nucleotides not matched to a gene: 8. CDR3 protein: CASSVELAGGPIGELFF. CDR3 bases: TGTGCCAGCAGCGTAGAATTAGCGGGAGGGCCTATCGGGGAGCTGTTTTTT.

The chain joins TRBV19 to TRBJ1-4, with 8 nucleotides matching TRBD1. The V segment lost 8 bases and the J segment 2 bases; nucleotides outside the gene matches: 1. Germline V gene data show CDR1 as LNHDA and CDR2 as SQIVND (reference sequence). This CDR3 has 13 residues. DNA of the CDR3: TGTGCCAGTCGGGACAGGACTAATGAAAAACTGTTTTTT. The encoded protein is CASRDRTNEKLFF.

The V call is TRBV6-6, the J call TRBJ1-1; D is possibly TRBD1 (5 bases). V was clipped by 0 bases and J by 6 bases, with 17 bases between them. Germline-derived CDR1 and CDR2 are MNHNY and SVGAGI (reference sequence). CDR3 length: 16 amino acids. CDR3 sequence reads: CASSYSVGGTVPEAFF. In DNA, the CDR3 is TGTGCCAGCAGTTACTCGGTTGGGGGGACGGTGCCTGAAGCTTTCTTT.

The chain employs TRBV3-1 (or the pseudogene TRBV3-2) and TRBJ2-1; 9 bases line up with TRBD2. V shed 4 bases and J 7 bases; nucleotides not matched to a gene: 11. This CDR3 spans 16 amino acids. Germline V gene data show CDR1 as LGHDT and CDR2 as YNNKEL (reference sequence). This chain's CDR3 is CASSPMVQRGANEQFF. CDR3 in DNA: TGTGCCAGCAGCCCCATGGTGCAGCGGGGGGCGAATGAGCAGTTCTTC.

Concerning this clone itself: The junction shows a germline mismatch at one end, possibly a read error. V and J are TRBV6-1 and TRBJ1-2, with no clear D. The length of the CDR3 is 15 residues. Germline CDR1 reads MNHNS; CDR2 reads SASEGT. Here the CDR3 reads CASREGGNQHYGYTF. The CDR3, as DNA: TGTGCCAGCAGAGAAGGAGGGAACCAACACTATGGCTACACCTTC.

This clone has a count of ten or more. V usage is TRBV12-3 or TRBV12-4 and J usage is TRBJ2-7; 7 positions match TRBD1. The CDR3 spans 12 residues. Germline trimming cut 6 bases from V and 5 bases from J; bases unmatched to any gene: 4. The CDR3 spells CASSPGQNEQYF. CDR3 DNA: TGTGCCAGCAGCCCGGGACAGAACGAGCAGTACTTC.

The chain employs TRBV7-9 and TRBJ1-1; TRBD1 aligns across 7 bases. After removal of 3 bases from V and 2 bases from J, the junction contained 9 bases not matched to a gene. The CDR3 covers 16 residues. From germline, CDR1 is SEHNR and CDR2 FQNEAQ (reference sequence). This CDR3 reads CASSFRFGTANTEAFF. The CDR3 bases are TGTGCCAGCAGCTTCCGATTCGGGACAGCAAACACTGAAGCTTTCTTT.

CDR3 in amino acids: CASSLMTSGRANEQFF. CDR3 nucleotides: TGTGCCAGTAGTTTGATGACTAGCGGAAGAGCCAATGAGCAGTTCTTC. J is TRBJ2-1 and V is TRBV19; 9 bases fit TRBD2. The CDR3 is made up of 16 amino acids. The V and J ends lost 5 bases and 6 bases, in that order; junction bases with no gene match: 11. In germline, CDR1 is LNHDA, CDR2 SQIVND (reference sequence).

V gene TRBV18 combines with J gene TRBJ2-3; the D is unclear. Deletions cut 0 bases from V and 3 bases from J, with 4 bases between. Per the germline V gene, CDR1 is KGHSH and CDR2 is LQKENI. The CDR3 runs to 13 residues. CDR3 nucleotide sequence: TGTGCCAGCTCACCACCCATGACAGATACGCAGTATTTT. This sequence encodes CASSPPMTDTQYF.

The rearrangement links TRBV5-4 to TRBJ2-3, with TRBD2 matching over 14 bases. The CDR3 runs 17 residues. Germline CDR1 and CDR2: SGHNT and YYREEE (reference sequence). The V gene end was trimmed by 4 bases and the J gene end by 4 bases; junction bases not matched to a gene: 8. Written as DNA, the CDR3 is TGTGCCAGCAGCCCCGGGGGACTAGCGGGAGTCGCAGATACGCAGTATTTT. Residues: CASSPGGLAGVADTQYF.